This T cell receptor beta chain emerged from a study of tumor and adjacent non-tumor tissue in lung cancer. About the study: Patients comprised about a dozen adenocarcinoma, 2 squamous cell carcinoma and 1 small cell lung cancer. Stage I to III disease affected some 11 men and about five women aged about 30 to 85.

Germline V gene data show CDR1 as SGHKS and CDR2 as YYEKEE (reference sequence). This CDR3 contains 14 residues. The library came from three nested PCR rounds adapted from ARM-PCR protocols. TCRdb reprocessed the multiplex PCR reads with MiXCR, giving one entry per CDR3 protein. The sample yields about 98,000 distinct CDR3 sequences, 75% to 90% seen once. No cell sorting was done before RNA was extracted from the tissue. More than 3 cm separated this lung sample from the edge of the tumor. This TCR derives from a man in his 60s with small cell lung cancer. The chain is built from TRBV5-5 and TRBJ2-7; TRBD1 matches at 7 bases. The sample consisted of distant non-tumor lung tissue. This CDR3 is CVGSPGQHLYEQYV. The CDR3 nucleotides read TGTGTCGGCAGCCCGGGACAGCATCTCTACGAGCAGTACGTC.